These 10 T cell receptor beta chains originate from one sample sequenced in a study of cytotoxic CD8 clonotypes in ibrutinib-treated CLL. Measured with immunoSEQ multiplex PCR; TCRdb has only the in-frame clones, and not every one. The sample has over 100,000 clones, 45% to 65% seen once. Here the sequenced sample was PBMCs, taken after 24 months of ibrutinib treatment. The receptors derive from a human donor with chronic lymphocytic leukemia.

The rearrangement links TRBV15 to TRBJ1-5; D ambiguous. Trimming took off 1 base at V and 7 bases at J, with 5 bases between the two ends. CDR1 and CDR2 from the germline V gene are LNHNV and YYDKDF (reference sequence). The CDR3 totals 12 residues. CDR3 sequence reads: CATSRGGQPQHF. CDR3 bases: TGTGCCACCAGCAGAGGTGGGCAGCCCCAGCATTTT.

This clone was observed a few times. The chain recombines TRBV11-2 with TRBJ2-3; D ambiguous. The CDR3 loop spans 12 amino acids. V lost 1 base to trimming and J lost 8 bases, with 7 bases between them. The V gene's germline CDR1 is SGHAT and CDR2 FQNNGV. Written as DNA, the CDR3 is TGTGCCAGCAGCTTAGGAGAGGTTACGCAGTATTTT. It specifies CASSLGEVTQYF.

There are a few counts of this clone. This chain's CDR3 is CASSLQGNRLETQYF. CDR3 sequence (DNA): TGTGCCAGCAGTTTACAGGGAAATAGGTTGGAGACCCAGTACTTC. V gene TRBV6-6 combines with J gene TRBJ2-5, with D perhaps TRBD1 (6 bases). CDR3 length equals 15 residues. V was pared by 4 bases and J by 5 bases, with 17 bases between. The V gene's germline CDR1 is MNHNY and CDR2 SVGAGI (reference sequence).

This clone was seen once. The chain is built from TRBV29-1 and TRBJ2-1; D gene ambiguous. Trimming removed 5 bases at V and 6 bases at J, with 11 bases between. The CDR3 consists of 12 residues. Germline V lookup: CDR1 SQVTM, CDR2 ANQGSEA. CDR3 nucleotide sequence: TGCAGCGTTTACTCTTGGGCCAATGAGCAGTTCTTC. Translation: CSVYSWANEQFF.

This chain connects TRBV10-2 to TRBJ1-2; 8 positions agree with TRBD1. V was pared by 8 bases and J by 4 bases, with 6 bases of the junction left unmatched. CDR1 WSHSY and CDR2 SAAADI come from the germline V gene. This CDR3 spans 13 amino acids. The CDR3 loop reads CASYSGTGYGYTF. The CDR3 bases are TGCGCCAGCTACTCCGGGACAGGCTATGGCTACACCTTC.

The chain combines TRBV9 with TRBJ2-5; D tentatively reads TRBD1 or TRBD2 (5 bases each). The CDR3 spans 12 residues. V lost 4 bases and J lost 7, with 11 bases in between. From germline, CDR1 is SGDLS and CDR2 YYNGEE. CDR3 sequence reads: CASSPGPPTQYF. In nucleotides, the CDR3 is TGTGCCAGCAGCCCGGGACCTCCGACCCAGTACTTC.

CDR3 nucleotides: TGTGCCAGCAAATCTGAGAACACCGGGGAGCTGTTTTTT. Its translation is CASKSENTGELFF. V usage is TRBV11-2 and J usage is TRBJ2-2, with D unclear. Germline values: CDR1 SGHAT, CDR2 FQNNGV. There are 13 residues in the CDR3. Trimming cost V 7 bases and J 1 base, with 7 bases left between them.

The table lists this clone with a count of one. The chain joins TRBV7-9 to TRBJ2-1; 12 bases map to TRBD2. The CDR3 has 16 amino acids. The germline V gene has CDR1 SEHNR and CDR2 FQNEAQ (reference sequence). The J segment lost 9 bases and the V segment lost 5 bases, leaving 11 bases of the junction unmatched. The CDR3 DNA reads as TGTGCCAGCAGCCGGCCCTCTAGCGGGGGGGCGGCTGAGCAGTTCTTC. This codes for CASSRPSSGGAAEQFF.

The chain links TRBV11-3 to TRBJ2-1; 16 bases are a match to TRBD2. Trimming removed 4 bases from V and 4 bases from J; junction bases left unmatched: 1. This CDR3 contains 16 residues. CDR1 and CDR2 from the germline V gene are SGHNT and YENEEA. For the CDR3, the DNA is TGTGCCAGCAGCTGGGGACTAGCGGGGGGGTACAATGAGCAGTTCTTC. It codes for CASSWGLAGGYNEQFF. Based on the CDR3 plus reference TRBV11-3 and TRBJ2-1, the full variable domain is EAGVVQSPRYKIIEKKQPVAFWCNPISGHNTLYWYLQNLGQGPELLIRYENEEAVDDSQLPKDRFSAERLKGVDSTLKIQPAELGDSAVYLCASSWGLAGGYNEQFFGPGTRLTVL.

The chain couples TRBV30 to TRBJ1-5, with D perhaps TRBD1 (6 bases). V lost 1 base to trimming and J lost 6 bases, with 13 bases between them. The CDR3 loop spans 14 amino acids. CDR1 is GTSNPN, CDR2 SVGIG, per germline (reference sequence). CDR3 DNA: TGTGCCTGGAGTGCCGGCAGGGGTGGTCAGCCCCAGCATTTT. Its translation is CAWSAGRGGQPQHF. The full variable domain, its missing parts supplied by reference TRBV30 and TRBJ1-5, is SQTIHQWPATLVQPVGSPLSLECTVEGTSNPNLYWYRQAAGRGLQLLFYSVGIGQISSEVPQNLSASRPQDRQFILSSKKLLLSDSGFYLCAWSAGRGGQPQHFGDGTRLSIL.